Presented here are 6 T cell receptor beta chains from one specimen sequenced in a study of long-term antiretroviral therapy in people with HIV. Survey-level resolution applied to immunoSEQ assay v3.0. TCRdb's copy holds only in-frame clones and misses some; the assay was immunoSEQ multiplex PCR. Of about 27,000 clones listed, over 80% were seen once; the top ten hold about 10%. The specimen comprised unsorted PBMCs, sampled 0.8 years before starting antiretroviral therapy. All receptors come from a man aged 18 to 35 with HIV.

The chain joins TRBV15 to TRBJ2-5; D gene unclear. The CDR3 runs 12 residues. V was clipped by 0 bases and J by 5 bases, with 4 bases between them. Germline CDR1 and CDR2: LNHNV and YYDKDF (reference sequence). CDR3 sequence: CATSRDVETQYF. The CDR3 region has the DNA TGTGCCACCAGCAGAGATGTGGAGACCCAGTACTTC.

The chain joins TRBV6-5 to TRBJ2-2, with D hard to call. CDR3 length equals 13 residues. Per germline, CDR1 MNHEY and CDR2 SVGAGI. V was trimmed by 0 bases and J by 8 bases, leaving 7 bases between them. The CDR3 DNA sequence: TGTGCCAGCAGTTACTCGTTGGCTGGGGAGCTGTTTTTT. It specifies CASSYSLAGELFF.

V is TRBV11-2 and J is TRBJ2-4; D may correspond to TRBD1 or TRBD2 (5 bases each). The CDR3 extends over 13 amino acids. Looked up from germline, CDR1 is SGHAT and CDR2 is FQNNGV. The V gene lost 5 bases and the J gene lost 8 bases, with 13 bases spanning the gap. CDR3 in DNA: TGTGCCAGCAGCCGGATACTAGGGGACATTCAGTACTTC. Translated, it gives CASSRILGDIQYF.

The CDR3 sequence is CASSKNPTWGGYTF. DNA of the CDR3: TGTGCCAGTAGTAAAAACCCCACGTGGGGAGGCTACACCTTC. The rearrangement links TRBV19 to TRBJ1-2; D is undetermined. Germline-derived CDR1 and CDR2 are LNHDA and SQIVND (reference sequence). This CDR3 spans 14 amino acids. V lost 4 bases, J lost 8 bases, and 17 bases lay in between.

This clone was seen more than once but under ten times. The chain employs TRBV5-1 and TRBJ1-5, with D possibly TRBD1 on 5 matching bases. Looked up from germline, CDR1 is SGHRS and CDR2 is YFSETQ. With 0 bases removed from V and 6 bases from J, the gap between germline ends came to 7 bases. The CDR3 is 13 residues long. The CDR3: CASSLEGTQPQHF. CDR3 in DNA: TGCGCCAGCAGCTTGGAAGGGACTCAGCCCCAGCATTTT.

V is TRBV6-5 and J is TRBJ2-2; D is ambiguous. V shed 5 bases and J shed 5 bases, with 3 bases lying between them. CDR1 is MNHEY and CDR2 is SVGAGI in the germline V gene. The CDR3 is made up of 11 amino acids. CDR3 nucleotides: TGTGCCAGCAGTAATACCGGGGAGCTGTTTTTT. Amino acid sequence: CASSNTGELFF.